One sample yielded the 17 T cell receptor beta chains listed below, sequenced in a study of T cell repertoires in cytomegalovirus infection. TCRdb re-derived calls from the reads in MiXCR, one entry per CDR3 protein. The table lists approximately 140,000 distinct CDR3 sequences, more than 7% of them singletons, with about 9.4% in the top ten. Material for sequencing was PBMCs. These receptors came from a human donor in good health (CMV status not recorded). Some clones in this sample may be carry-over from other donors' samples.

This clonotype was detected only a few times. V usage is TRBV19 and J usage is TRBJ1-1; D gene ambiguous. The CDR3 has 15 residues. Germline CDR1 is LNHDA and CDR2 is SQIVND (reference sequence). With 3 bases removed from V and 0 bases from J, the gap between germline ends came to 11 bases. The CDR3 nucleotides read TGTGCCAGTAGTATGGCAGGCGTCATGAACACTGAAGCTTTCTTT. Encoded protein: CASSMAGVMNTEAFF. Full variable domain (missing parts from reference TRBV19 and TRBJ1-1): DGGITQSPKYLFRKEGQNVTLSCEQNLNHDAMYWYRQDPGQGLRLIYYSQIVNDFQKGDIAEGYSVSREKKESFPLTVTSAQKNPTAFYLCASSMAGVMNTEAFFGQGTRLTVV.

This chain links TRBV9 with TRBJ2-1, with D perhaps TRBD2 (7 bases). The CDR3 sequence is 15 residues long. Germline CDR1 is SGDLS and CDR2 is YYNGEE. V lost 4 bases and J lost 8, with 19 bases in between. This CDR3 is CASSFRGGPIDEQFF. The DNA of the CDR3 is TGTGCCAGCAGCTTTAGGGGGGGGCCTATAGATGAGCAGTTCTTC. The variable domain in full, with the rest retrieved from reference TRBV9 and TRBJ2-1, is DSGVTQTPKHLITATGQRVTLRCSPRSGDLSVYWYQQSLDQGLQFLIQYYNGEERAKGNILERFSAQQFPDLHSELNLSSLELGDSALYFCASSFRGGPIDEQFFGPGTRLTVL.

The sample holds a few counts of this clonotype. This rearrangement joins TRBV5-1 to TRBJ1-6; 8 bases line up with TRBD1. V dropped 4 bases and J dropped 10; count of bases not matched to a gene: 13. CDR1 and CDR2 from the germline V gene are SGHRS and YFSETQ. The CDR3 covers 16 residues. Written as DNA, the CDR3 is TGCGCCAGCAGCCTCCAGGGGGCCGCGGGGGGCTCACCCCTCCACTTT. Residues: CASSLQGAAGGSPLHF. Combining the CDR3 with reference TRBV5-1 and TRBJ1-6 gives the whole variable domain KAGVTQTPRYLIKTRGQQVTLSCSPISGHRSVSWYQQTPGQGLQFLFEYFSETQRNKGNFPGRFSGRQFSNSRSEMNVSTLELGDSALYLCASSLQGAAGGSPLHFGNGTRLTVT.

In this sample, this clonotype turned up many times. The CDR3 DNA follows: TGTGCCAGCAGCCGGGATCCTCGGCAAGATACGCAGTATTTT. Amino acid sequence: CASSRDPRQDTQYF. The chain uses TRBV7-2 and TRBJ2-3, with D tentatively TRBD2 (5 bases). Per the germline V gene, CDR1 is SGHTA and CDR2 is FQGNSA. The V gene lost 5 bases and the J gene lost 5 bases, with 14 bases spanning the gap. The CDR3 loop spans 14 amino acids.

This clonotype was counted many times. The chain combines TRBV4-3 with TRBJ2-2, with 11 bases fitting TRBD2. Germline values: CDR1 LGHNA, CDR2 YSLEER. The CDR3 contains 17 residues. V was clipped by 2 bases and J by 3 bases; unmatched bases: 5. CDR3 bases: TGCGCCAGCAGCCAAAATTTACTAGCGGGGGACACCGGGGAGCTGTTTTTT. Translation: CASSQNLLAGDTGELFF.

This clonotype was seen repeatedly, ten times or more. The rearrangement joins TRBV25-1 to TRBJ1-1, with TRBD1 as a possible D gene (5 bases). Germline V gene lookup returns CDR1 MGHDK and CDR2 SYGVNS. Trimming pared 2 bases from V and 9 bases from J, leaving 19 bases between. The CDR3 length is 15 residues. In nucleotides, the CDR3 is TGTGCCAGCAGTGAAGGCGGTTTGCAGGGAATCAAAGCTTTCTTT. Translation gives CASSEGGLQGIKAFF.

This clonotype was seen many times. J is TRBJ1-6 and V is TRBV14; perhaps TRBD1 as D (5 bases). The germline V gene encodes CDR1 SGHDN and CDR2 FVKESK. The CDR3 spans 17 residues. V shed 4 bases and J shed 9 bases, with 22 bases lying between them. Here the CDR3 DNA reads TGTGCCAGCAGCCGGGGGTCCGGATTGACCCGTGGTTCACCCCTCCACTTT. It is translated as CASSRGSGLTRGSPLHF.

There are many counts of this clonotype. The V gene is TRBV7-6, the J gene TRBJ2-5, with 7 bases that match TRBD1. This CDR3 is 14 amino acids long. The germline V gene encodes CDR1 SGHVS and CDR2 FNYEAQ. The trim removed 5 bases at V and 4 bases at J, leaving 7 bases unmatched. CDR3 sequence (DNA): TGTGCCAGCAGCCCTCCACAGGGGTTAGAGACCCAGTACTTC. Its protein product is CASSPPQGLETQYF.

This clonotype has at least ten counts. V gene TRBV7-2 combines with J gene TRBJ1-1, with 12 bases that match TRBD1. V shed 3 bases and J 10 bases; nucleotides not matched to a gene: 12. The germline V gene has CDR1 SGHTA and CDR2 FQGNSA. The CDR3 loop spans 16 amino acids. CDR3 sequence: CASSFPGQGAQLGAFF. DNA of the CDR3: TGTGCCAGCAGCTTTCCGGGACAGGGGGCGCAGCTTGGAGCTTTCTTT.

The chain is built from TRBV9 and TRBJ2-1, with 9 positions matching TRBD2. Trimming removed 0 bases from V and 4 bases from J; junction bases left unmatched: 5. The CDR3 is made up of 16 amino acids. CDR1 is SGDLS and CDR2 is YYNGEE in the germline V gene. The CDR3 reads CASSVEASGAYNEQFF. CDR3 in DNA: TGTGCCAGCAGCGTAGAGGCTAGCGGGGCGTACAATGAGCAGTTCTTC.

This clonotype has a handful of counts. CDR3 coding DNA: TGTGCCAGTAGCACCCCGGAAGTGACCAACACTGAAGCTTTCTTT. It is translated as CASSTPEVTNTEAFF. J is TRBJ1-1 and V is TRBV19; D is ambiguous. There are 15 residues in the CDR3. V was cut by 6 bases and J by 2 bases, with 16 bases left in between. The germline V gene has CDR1 LNHDA and CDR2 SQIVND (reference sequence).

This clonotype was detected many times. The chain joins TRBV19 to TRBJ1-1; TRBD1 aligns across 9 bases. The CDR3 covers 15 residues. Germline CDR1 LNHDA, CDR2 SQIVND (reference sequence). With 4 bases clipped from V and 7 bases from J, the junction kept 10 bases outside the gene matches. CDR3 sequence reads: CASSTQGARNIEAFF. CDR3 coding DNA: TGTGCCAGTAGTACACAGGGGGCGCGTAATATTGAAGCTTTCTTT.

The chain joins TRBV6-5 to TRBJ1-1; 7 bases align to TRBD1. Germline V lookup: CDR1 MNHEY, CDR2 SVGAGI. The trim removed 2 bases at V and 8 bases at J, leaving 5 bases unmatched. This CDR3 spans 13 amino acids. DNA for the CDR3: TGTGCCAGCAGTTACGCGACAGGGTCCGAAGCTTTCTTT. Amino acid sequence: CASSYATGSEAFF.

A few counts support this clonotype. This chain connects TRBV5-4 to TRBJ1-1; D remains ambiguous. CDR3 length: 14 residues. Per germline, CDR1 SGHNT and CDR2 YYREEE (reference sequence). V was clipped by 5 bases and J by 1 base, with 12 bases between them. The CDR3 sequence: CASSSLSGNTEAFF. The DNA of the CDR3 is TGTGCCAGCAGTTCCTTAAGTGGGAACACTGAAGCTTTCTTT.

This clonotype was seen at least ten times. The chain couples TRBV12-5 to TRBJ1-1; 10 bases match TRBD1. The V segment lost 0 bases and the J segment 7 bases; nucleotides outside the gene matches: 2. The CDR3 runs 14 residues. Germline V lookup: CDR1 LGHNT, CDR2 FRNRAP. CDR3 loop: CASGLVRDRGEAFF. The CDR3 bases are TGTGCTAGTGGTTTGGTTAGGGACAGGGGTGAAGCTTTCTTT.

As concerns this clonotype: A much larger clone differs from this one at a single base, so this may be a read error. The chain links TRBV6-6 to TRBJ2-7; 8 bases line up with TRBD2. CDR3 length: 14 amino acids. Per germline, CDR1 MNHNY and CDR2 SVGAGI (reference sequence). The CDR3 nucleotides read TGTGCCAGCAGTTACCCGGGACTAGTCTACGGGCAGTACTTC. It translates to CASSYPGLVYGQYF.

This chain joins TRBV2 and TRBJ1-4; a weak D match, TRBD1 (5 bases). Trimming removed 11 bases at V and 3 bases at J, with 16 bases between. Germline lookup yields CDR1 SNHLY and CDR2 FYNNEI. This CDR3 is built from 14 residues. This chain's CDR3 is CAGKPGLPNEKLFF. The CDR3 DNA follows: TGTGCCGGCAAACCGGGACTGCCTAATGAAAAACTGTTTTTT.